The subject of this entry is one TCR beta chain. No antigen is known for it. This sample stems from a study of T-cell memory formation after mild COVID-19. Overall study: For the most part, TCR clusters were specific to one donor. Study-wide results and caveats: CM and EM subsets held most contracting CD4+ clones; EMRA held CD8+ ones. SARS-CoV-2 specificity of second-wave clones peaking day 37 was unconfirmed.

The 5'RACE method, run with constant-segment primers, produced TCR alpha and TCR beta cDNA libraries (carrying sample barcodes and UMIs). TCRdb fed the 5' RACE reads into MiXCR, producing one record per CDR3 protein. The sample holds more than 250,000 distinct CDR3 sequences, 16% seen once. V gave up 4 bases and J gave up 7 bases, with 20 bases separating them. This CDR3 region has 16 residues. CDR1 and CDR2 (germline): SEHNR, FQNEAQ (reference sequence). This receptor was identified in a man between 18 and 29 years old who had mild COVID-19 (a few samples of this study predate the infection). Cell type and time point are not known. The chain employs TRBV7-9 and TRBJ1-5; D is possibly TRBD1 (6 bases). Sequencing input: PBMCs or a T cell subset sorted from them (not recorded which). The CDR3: CASSSMGQGSWQPQHF. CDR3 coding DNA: TGTGCCAGCAGCTCAATGGGGCAGGGGAGTTGGCAGCCCCAGCATTTT.